This T cell receptor (beta chain) derives from a study of blood T cell repertoires in COVID-19. Profiling relied on immunoSEQ multiplex PCR, and the TCRdb table lists in-frame clones only, not all of them. The table lists tens of thousands of clones, about 81% of them singletons. The CDR3 spans 16 residues. V gave up 0 bases and J gave up 3 bases; unmatched junction bases: 2. Germline values: CDR1 SGDLS, CDR2 YYNGEE. This receptor was identified in a man in his forties or fifties with active COVID-19. The chain uses TRBV9 and TRBJ2-6; 8 bases line up with TRBD1. The specimen sequenced was peripheral blood. This chain's CDR3 is CASSVGQGSGANVLTF. The DNA of the CDR3 is TGTGCCAGCAGCGTAGGACAGGGGAGTGGGGCCAACGTCCTGACTTTC.